This T cell receptor (beta chain) is drawn from a study of CD8+ T cells in alopecia areata. cDNA reverse transcribed from extracted RNA served as the sequencing template. TCRdb's table, derived via immunoSEQ multiplex PCR, lists solely in-frame clones and lacks some. Of about 180,000 clones listed, around 71% are singletons. The CDR3 is 17 amino acids. The V and J ends lost 2 bases and 4 bases respectively, with 21 bases between them. Germline V gene lookup returns CDR1 SEHNR and CDR2 FQNEAQ (reference sequence). The V gene is TRBV7-9, the J gene TRBJ2-7; D may be TRBD2 (7 bases). The source was CD8+ T cells sorted from blood, collected at week 0. This receptor was identified in a human donor with alopecia areata. The CDR3 coding sequence is TGTGCCAGCAGCTTATCCGGGGGGCGATCAGAAGAATACGAGCAGTACTTC. Residues: CASSLSGGRSEEYEQYF. Full variable domain (missing parts from reference TRBV7-9 and TRBJ2-7): DTGVSQNPRHKITKRGQNVTFRCDPISEHNRLYWYRQTLGQGPEFLTYFQNEAQLEKSRLLSDRFSAERPKGSFSTLEIQRTEQGDSAMYLCASSLSGGRSEEYEQYFGPGTRLTVT.